The 2 T cell receptor beta chains in this list originate from one sample, sequenced in a study of early T cells in non-severe SARS-CoV-2 infection. TCRdb passed the 5' RACE reads through MiXCR, listing each CDR3 protein once. The sample shows about 72,000 distinct CDR3 sequences, roughly 10% of them seen only once. Input material: whole blood. The receptors were sampled from an adult who was a healthcare worker with PCR-confirmed SARS-CoV-2 infection or an uninfected control (not recorded which).

This clonotype was found many times. The chain employs TRBV7-2 and TRBJ2-1; D is undetermined. V was pared by 3 bases and J by 3 bases, with 9 bases between. The length of the CDR3 is 14 residues. Germline-derived CDR1 and CDR2 are SGHTA and FQGNSA. The CDR3 DNA follows: TGTGCCAGCAGCTTTGGTACAGTCTACAATGAGCAGTTCTTC. It yields the protein CASSFGTVYNEQFF.

This clonotype has a handful of counts. J is TRBJ1-5 and V is TRBV5-1; TRBD1 might be the D (5 bases). The germline V gene has CDR1 SGHRS and CDR2 YFSETQ. Trimming left V 2 bases short and J 3 bases short, with 9 bases between. CDR3 length: 14 amino acids. The CDR3 here is CASSLAGFNQPQHF. As DNA, the CDR3 is TGCGCCAGCAGCTTAGCAGGGTTCAATCAGCCCCAGCATTTT. Full variable domain (rest looked up from reference TRBV5-1 and TRBJ1-5): KAGVTQTPRYLIKTRGQQVTLSCSPISGHRSVSWYQQTPGQGLQFLFEYFSETQRNKGNFPGRFSGRQFSNSRSEMNVSTLELGDSALYLCASSLAGFNQPQHFGDGTRLSIL.